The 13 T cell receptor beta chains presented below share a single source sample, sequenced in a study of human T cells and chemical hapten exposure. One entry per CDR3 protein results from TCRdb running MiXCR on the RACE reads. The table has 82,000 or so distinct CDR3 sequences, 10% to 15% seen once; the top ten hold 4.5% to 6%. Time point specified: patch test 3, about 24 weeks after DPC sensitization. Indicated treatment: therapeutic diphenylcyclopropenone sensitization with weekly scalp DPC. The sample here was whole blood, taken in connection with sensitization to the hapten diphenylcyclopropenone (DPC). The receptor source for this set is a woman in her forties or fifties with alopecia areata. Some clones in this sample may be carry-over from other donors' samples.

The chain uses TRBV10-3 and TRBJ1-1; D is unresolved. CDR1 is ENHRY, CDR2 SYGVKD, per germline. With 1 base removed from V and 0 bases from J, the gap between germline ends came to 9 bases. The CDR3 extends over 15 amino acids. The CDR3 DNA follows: TGTGCCATCAGTGAGTTCGGCGGGATGAACACTGAAGCTTTCTTT. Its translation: CAISEFGGMNTEAFF.

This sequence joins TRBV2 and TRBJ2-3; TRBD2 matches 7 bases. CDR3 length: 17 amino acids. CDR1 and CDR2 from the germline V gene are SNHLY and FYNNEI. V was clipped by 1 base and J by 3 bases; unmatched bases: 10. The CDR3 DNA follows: TGTGCCAGCAGTGAAGTGGCTGGGAGGGCCATAACAGATACGCAGTATTTT. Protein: CASSEVAGRAITDTQYF.

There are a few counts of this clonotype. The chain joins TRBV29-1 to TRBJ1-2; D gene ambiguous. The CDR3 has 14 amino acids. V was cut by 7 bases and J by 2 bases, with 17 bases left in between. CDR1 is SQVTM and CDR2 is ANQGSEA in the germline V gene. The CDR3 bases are TGCAGCGGCATGACCGGTGAATCCAACTATGGCTACACCTTC. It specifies CSGMTGESNYGYTF.

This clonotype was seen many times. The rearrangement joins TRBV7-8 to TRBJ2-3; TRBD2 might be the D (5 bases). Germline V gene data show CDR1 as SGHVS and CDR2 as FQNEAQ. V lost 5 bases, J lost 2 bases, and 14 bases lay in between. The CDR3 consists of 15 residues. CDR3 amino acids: CASSEYGGFTDTQYF. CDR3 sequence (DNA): TGTGCCAGCAGCGAATACGGCGGGTTCACAGATACGCAGTATTTT.

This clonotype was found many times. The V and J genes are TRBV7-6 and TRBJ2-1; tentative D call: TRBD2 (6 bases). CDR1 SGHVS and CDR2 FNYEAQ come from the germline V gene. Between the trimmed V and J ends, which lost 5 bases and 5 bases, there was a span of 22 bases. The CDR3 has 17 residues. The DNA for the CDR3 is TGTGCCAGCAGCCGTCCTCGGGACTTTCGTCAACACAATGAGCAGTTCTTC. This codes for CASSRPRDFRQHNEQFF.

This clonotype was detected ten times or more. The CDR3 sequence: CSGKDGFSYEQYF. The CDR3 DNA follows: TGCAGCGGAAAGGACGGGTTCTCCTACGAGCAGTACTTC. The J gene is TRBJ2-7, the V gene TRBV29-1; D ambiguous. This CDR3 spans 13 amino acids. V lost 7 bases, J lost 0 bases, and 13 bases lay in between. The germline gives CDR1 SQVTM, CDR2 ANQGSEA.

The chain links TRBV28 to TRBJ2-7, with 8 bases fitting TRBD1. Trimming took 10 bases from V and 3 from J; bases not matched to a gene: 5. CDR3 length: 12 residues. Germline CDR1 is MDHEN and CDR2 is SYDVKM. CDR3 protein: CATGTGVYEQYF. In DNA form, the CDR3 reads TGTGCCACCGGGACAGGTGTCTACGAGCAGTACTTC.

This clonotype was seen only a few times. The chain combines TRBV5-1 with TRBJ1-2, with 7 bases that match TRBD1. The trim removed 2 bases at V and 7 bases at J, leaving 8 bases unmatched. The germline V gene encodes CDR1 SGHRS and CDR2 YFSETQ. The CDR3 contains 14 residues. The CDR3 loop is CASSLMTGRSGYTF. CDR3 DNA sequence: TGCGCCAGCAGCTTAATGACAGGGAGGTCTGGCTACACCTTC.

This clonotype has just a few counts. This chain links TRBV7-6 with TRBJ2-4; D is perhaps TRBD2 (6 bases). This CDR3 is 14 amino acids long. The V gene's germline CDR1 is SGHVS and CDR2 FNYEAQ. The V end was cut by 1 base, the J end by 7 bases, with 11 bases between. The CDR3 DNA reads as TGTGCCAGCAGCTTAGAGATCCGGGGGAACATTCAGTACTTC. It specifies CASSLEIRGNIQYF.

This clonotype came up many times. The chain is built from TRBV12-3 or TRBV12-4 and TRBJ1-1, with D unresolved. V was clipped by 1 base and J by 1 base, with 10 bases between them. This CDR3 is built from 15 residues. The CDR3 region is CASSLVSWGNTEAFF. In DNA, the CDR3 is TGTGCCAGCAGTTTAGTTAGCTGGGGGAACACTGAAGCTTTCTTT.

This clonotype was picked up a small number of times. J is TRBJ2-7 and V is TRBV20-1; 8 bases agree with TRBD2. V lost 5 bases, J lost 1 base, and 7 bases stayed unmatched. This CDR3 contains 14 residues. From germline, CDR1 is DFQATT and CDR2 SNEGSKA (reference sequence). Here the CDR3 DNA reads TGCAGTGCTCCGAGACTAGCGAGATCCTACGAGCAGTACTTC. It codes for CSAPRLARSYEQYF.

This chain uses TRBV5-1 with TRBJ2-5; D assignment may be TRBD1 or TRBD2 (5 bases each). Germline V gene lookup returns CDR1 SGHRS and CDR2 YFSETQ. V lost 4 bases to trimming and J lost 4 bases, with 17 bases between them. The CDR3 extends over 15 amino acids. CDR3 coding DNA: TGCGCCAGCAGCGCCCGGGACCCGGGGAGAGAGACCCAGTACTTC. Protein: CASSARDPGRETQYF.

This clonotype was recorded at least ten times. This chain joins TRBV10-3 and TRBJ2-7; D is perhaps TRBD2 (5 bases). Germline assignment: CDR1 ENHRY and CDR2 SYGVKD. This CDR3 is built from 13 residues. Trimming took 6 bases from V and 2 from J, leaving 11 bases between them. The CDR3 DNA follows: TGTGCCATCAGGGACGGACTGGCCTACGAGCAGTACTTC. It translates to CAIRDGLAYEQYF.